This T cell receptor beta chain came from a study of glioma-infiltrating T cells after dendritic cell vaccination. The table came from immunoSEQ multiplex PCR; TCRdb's copy has only in-frame clones and leaves some out. The sample holds about 92,000 clones, more than 75% seen once. Germline V CDR1 and CDR2: SGHTA, FQGNSA. The CDR3 sequence is 15 residues long. V shed 3 bases and J 4 bases; nucleotides not matched to a gene: 5. The chain uses TRBV7-2 and TRBJ1-1; the match to TRBD1 covers 10 bases. The sequencing used blood, collected before dendritic cell vaccination. This sequence originates from a human donor with glioblastoma. CDR3 bases: TGTGCCAGCAGCTTGACCGGGACAGGGGCCACTGAAGCTTTCTTT. Its translation: CASSLTGTGATEAFF.